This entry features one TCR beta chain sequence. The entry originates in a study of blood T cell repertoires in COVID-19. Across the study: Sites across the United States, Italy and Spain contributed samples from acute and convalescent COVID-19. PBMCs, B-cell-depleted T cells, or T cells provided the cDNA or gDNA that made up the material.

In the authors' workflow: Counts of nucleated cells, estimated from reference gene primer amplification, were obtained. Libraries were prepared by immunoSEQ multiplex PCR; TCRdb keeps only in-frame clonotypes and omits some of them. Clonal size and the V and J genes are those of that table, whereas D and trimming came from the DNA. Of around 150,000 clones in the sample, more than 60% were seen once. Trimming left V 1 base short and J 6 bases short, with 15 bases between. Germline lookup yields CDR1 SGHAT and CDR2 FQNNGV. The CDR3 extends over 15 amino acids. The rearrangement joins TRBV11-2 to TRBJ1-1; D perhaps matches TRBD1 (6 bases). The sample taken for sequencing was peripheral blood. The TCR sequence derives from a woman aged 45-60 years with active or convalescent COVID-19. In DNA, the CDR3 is TGTGCCAGCAGCTTAGGGGTTAGGACAGCAGCTGAAGCTTTCTTT. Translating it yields CASSLGVRTAAEAFF.